This T cell receptor beta chain was captured by sequencing in a study of early T cells in non-severe SARS-CoV-2 infection. Study overall: Chains were not paired, and sequencing was done on bulk RNA from unsorted whole blood.

TCRdb reprocessed the 5' RACE reads with MiXCR, giving one entry per CDR3 protein. The sample consists of under 140,000 distinct CDR3 sequences, around 13% of them appearing once. CDR3 length: 12 amino acids. With 2 bases removed from V and 8 bases from J, the gap between germline ends came to 7 bases. CDR1 and CDR2 (germline): SGHNT, YYREEE (reference sequence). The V call is TRBV5-4, the J call TRBJ1-4, with D uncertain. The sequencing here drew on whole blood, taken at baseline. The receptor's source is an adult who was a healthcare worker with PCR-confirmed SARS-CoV-2 infection or an uninfected control (not recorded which). The DNA for the CDR3 is TGTGCCAGCAGCTTTGGTAAAGAAAAACTGTTTTTT. Its translation: CASSFGKEKLFF. Using reference TRBV5-4 and TRBJ1-4 for the parts outside the CDR3, the full variable domain is ETGVTQSPTHLIKTRGQQVTLRCSSQSGHNTVSWYQQALGQGPQFIFQYYREEENGRGNFPPRFSGLQFPNYSSELNVNALELDDSALYLCASSFGKEKLFFGSGTQLSVL.